The clone carrying this T cell receptor beta chain showed up just a few times. Antigen unknown. TCRdb called the reads again in MiXCR, with one record for every CDR3 protein. The data hold tens of thousands of distinct CDR3 sequences, with 20% observed a single time. These data originate in a study of T cell repertoires in cytomegalovirus infection. Overall study context: Indicated by public TCR beta signatures were CMV infection and matching HLA type.

Trimming stripped 3 bases from V and 1 base from J, with 12 bases between. The CDR3 has 15 amino acids. Looked up from germline, CDR1 is SEHNR and CDR2 is FQNEAQ (reference sequence). Sequences were derived from CD8+ T cells from cultured PBMCs, sampled from culture after CMV antigen stimulation. This clonotype was sampled from a human donor in good health (CMV status not recorded). Some clones in this sample may be carry-over from other donors' samples. This rearrangement joins TRBV7-9 to TRBJ1-1; D not certain. The CDR3 region has the DNA TGTGCCAGCAGCTTCGACCGAGACTCGAACACTGAAGCTTTCTTT. This gives the protein CASSFDRDSNTEAFF. The full variable domain, in which reference TRBV7-9 and TRBJ1-1 provide the parts outside the CDR3, is DTGVSQNPRHKITKRGQNVTFRCDPISEHNRLYWYRQTLGQGPEFLTYFQNEAQLEKSRLLSDRFSAERPKGSFSTLEIQRTEQGDSAMYLCASSFDRDSNTEAFFGQGTRLTVV.